The 20 T cell receptor beta chains below all came from one sample that was sequenced in a study of blood T cell repertoires in COVID-19. Profiled with immunoSEQ multiplex PCR; TCRdb holds only in-frame clones, not every one. The data show approximately 210,000 clones, approximately 86% seen once. The sequenced material came from PBMCs or T cells enriched from blood (not recorded which). The source of these receptors is a woman aged 30 to 39 who had recovered from COVID-19.

The chain recombines TRBV2 with TRBJ2-5; 12 positions match TRBD2. CDR1 SNHLY and CDR2 FYNNEI come from the germline V gene. The CDR3 is 17 amino acids. J lost 3 bases, V lost 1 base, and 6 bases had no gene match. The CDR3 coding sequence is TGTGCCAGCAGTGAAGACCCACTAGCGGGGGGAAAAGAGACCCAGTACTTC. Translated, it gives CASSEDPLAGGKETQYF.

The chain couples TRBV2 to TRBJ2-1; 7 bases are a match to TRBD2. The CDR3 has 13 residues. CDR1 is SNHLY, CDR2 FYNNEI, per germline. V lost 3 bases and J lost 4; bases outside the gene matches: 0. The CDR3 protein is CASSDGRYNEQFF. The CDR3 bases are TGTGCCAGCAGTGACGGGAGGTACAATGAGCAGTTCTTC.

A few counts support this clone. The chain recombines TRBV9 with TRBJ1-1, with 8 nucleotides matching TRBD1. V shed 0 bases, J shed 4 bases, and the junction held 8 bases outside the gene matches. This CDR3 is built from 16 residues. The germline V gene has CDR1 SGDLS and CDR2 YYNGEE. The CDR3 region has the DNA TGTGCCAGCAGCGTAGAACAGGGGGTCTGGGGCACTGAAGCTTTCTTT. It specifies CASSVEQGVWGTEAFF. Combining the CDR3 with reference TRBV9 and TRBJ1-1 gives the whole variable domain DSGVTQTPKHLITATGQRVTLRCSPRSGDLSVYWYQQSLDQGLQFLIQYYNGEERAKGNILERFSAQQFPDLHSELNLSSLELGDSALYFCASSVEQGVWGTEAFFGQGTRLTVV.

V and J are TRBV19 and TRBJ1-5; TRBD1 matches 10 bases. With V trimmed by 5 bases and J by 2 bases, 6 bases remained unmatched. The CDR3 is made up of 16 amino acids. Germline values: CDR1 LNHDA, CDR2 SQIVND (reference sequence). The CDR3 coding sequence is TGTGCCAGTAGTTTCCAAGGACAGGGGGGCAATCAGCCCCAGCATTTT. Amino acids: CASSFQGQGGNQPQHF.

This chain joins TRBV5-6 and TRBJ1-2; 9 nucleotides align to TRBD1. V was pared by 0 bases and J by 2 bases, with 2 bases of the junction left unmatched. Germline V gives CDR1 SGHDT, CDR2 YYEEEE. CDR3 length equals 15 residues. CDR3 sequence: CASSLGTGANYGYTF. CDR3 in DNA: TGTGCCAGCAGCTTGGGGACAGGGGCGAACTATGGCTACACCTTC.

The V and J genes are TRBV5-6 and TRBJ2-2; D gene ambiguous. The germline V gene encodes CDR1 SGHDT and CDR2 YYEEEE. The CDR3 has 16 residues. V lost 2 bases and J lost 0, with 11 bases in between. CDR3: CASSFTPQANTGELFF. The CDR3 region has the DNA TGTGCCAGCAGCTTTACTCCGCAGGCGAACACCGGGGAGCTGTTTTTT.

DNA of the CDR3: TGTGCCAGCAGTAAAGGGGGTGAAGCTGAAGCTTTCTTT. Protein: CASSKGGEAEAFF. The chain is built from TRBV25-1 and TRBJ1-1; possible D gene TRBD1, 6 bases. Between the trimmed V and J ends, which lost 5 bases and 6 bases, there was a span of 13 bases. CDR1 is MGHDK and CDR2 is SYGVNS in the germline V gene. The CDR3 sequence is 13 residues long.

The V and J genes are TRBV11-2 and TRBJ1-1; D not resolved. V was pared by 3 bases and J by 3 bases, with 11 bases between. The CDR3 is 14 amino acids. The germline gives CDR1 SGHAT, CDR2 FQNNGV. The CDR3 sequence is CASSFSGRDTEAFF. The CDR3 DNA is TGTGCCAGCAGCTTTTCGGGGAGGGACACTGAAGCTTTCTTT.

The genes are TRBV19 and TRBJ1-2; TRBD1 matches at 7 bases. Trimming took 6 bases from V and 2 from J; bases not matched to a gene: 6. From germline, CDR1 is LNHDA and CDR2 SQIVND (reference sequence). The CDR3 extends over 14 amino acids. The CDR3 loop reads CASRQAGGNYGYTF. The CDR3 DNA sequence: TGTGCCAGTAGGCAAGCAGGGGGGAACTATGGCTACACCTTC.

The rearrangement joins TRBV6-4 to TRBJ2-2; maybe TRBD1 (7 bases). From germline, CDR1 is MRHNA and CDR2 SNTAGT. V was shortened by 7 bases and J by 4 bases, with 10 bases between the two germline ends. This CDR3 comprises 13 residues. The CDR3 nucleotides read TGTGCCAGCAAGGAGGGGGCCACCGGGGAGCTGTTTTTT. Translating gives CASKEGATGELFF.

This chain links TRBV14 with TRBJ2-7; D gene uncertain. V was pared by 5 bases and J by 3 bases, with 5 bases between. This CDR3 is 11 amino acids long. The germline CDR1 and CDR2 sequences are SGHDN and FVKESK. CDR3 residues: CASSFHYEQYF. CDR3 DNA sequence: TGTGCCAGCAGCTTTCACTACGAGCAGTACTTC. The full variable domain, rest sourced from reference TRBV14 and TRBJ2-7, is EAGVTQFPSHSVIEKGQTVTLRCDPISGHDNLYWYRRVMGKEIKFLLHFVKESKQDESGMPNNRFLAERTGGTYSTLKVQPAELEDSGVYFCASSFHYEQYFGPGTRLTVT.

The chain is built from TRBV7-2 and TRBJ2-2; tentative D call: TRBD1 (6 bases). Trimming cost V 4 bases and J 6 bases, with 9 bases left between them. This CDR3 region has 13 residues. Germline loops: CDR1 SGHTA, CDR2 FQGNSA. This chain's CDR3 is CASSSGHPGELFF. The CDR3 DNA reads TGTGCCAGCAGCTCGGGACACCCCGGGGAGCTGTTTTTT.

The chain has TRBV6-6 and TRBJ2-7; 12 bases match TRBD2. The CDR3 extends over 14 amino acids. The V segment lost 6 bases and the J segment 3 bases; nucleotides outside the gene matches: 3. CDR1 is MNHNY, CDR2 SVGAGI, per germline (reference sequence). The CDR3 sequence: CASRLLAGGYEQYF. The CDR3 nucleotides read TGTGCCAGCAGACTACTAGCGGGAGGCTACGAGCAGTACTTC.

The chain uses TRBV2 and TRBJ1-4; D is possibly TRBD1 (5 bases). This CDR3 is built from 15 residues. V gave up 5 bases and J gave up 8 bases, with 18 bases separating them. From germline, CDR1 is SNHLY and CDR2 FYNNEI. Here the CDR3 DNA reads TGTGCCAGCAGTAGCACCGGCCAGGGTTACGAAAAACTGTTTTTT. It encodes CASSSTGQGYEKLFF.

This clone was counted many times. The sample contains more than one DNA sequence encoding this CDR3. The rearrangement uses TRBV29-1 and TRBJ1-4; 7 bases match TRBD1. The V segment lost 4 bases and the J segment 8 bases; nucleotides outside the gene matches: 4. The germline CDR1 and CDR2 sequences are SQVTM and ANQGSEA. This CDR3 contains 12 residues. In DNA form, the CDR3 reads TGCAGCGTTGGACAGGGAAGAGAAAAACTGTTTTTT. Amino acid sequence: CSVGQGREKLFF.

This rearrangement joins TRBV7-6 to TRBJ2-2, with TRBD1 matching over 8 bases. Trimming cost V 0 bases and J 6 bases; bases outside gene matches: 12. The CDR3 is 18 residues long. The germline CDR1 and CDR2 sequences are SGHVS and FNYEAQ. CDR3 coding DNA: TGTGCCAGCAGCTTAGCGCTCCCCCAGGGGGCTATCGCCGGGGAGCTGTTTTTT. Translation: CASSLALPQGAIAGELFF. The full variable domain, its missing parts supplied by reference TRBV7-6 and TRBJ2-2, is GAGVSQSPRYKVTKRGQDVALRCDPISGHVSLYWYRQALGQGPEFLTYFNYEAQQDKSGLPNDRFSAERPEGSISTLTIQRTEQRDSAMYRCASSLALPQGAIAGELFFGEGSRLTVL.

The chain couples TRBV19 to TRBJ1-1; possibly TRBD1 for D (6 bases). Trimming removed 5 bases from V and 0 bases from J, with 13 bases in between. The germline gives CDR1 LNHDA, CDR2 SQIVND (reference sequence). The CDR3 length is 15 residues. In nucleotides, the CDR3 is TGTGCCAGTAGTGTTGGACAGCTGATGAACACTGAAGCTTTCTTT. It specifies CASSVGQLMNTEAFF.

The rearrangement links TRBV5-8 to TRBJ2-3; tentatively, D is TRBD2 (6 bases). V lost 8 bases and J lost 8, with 18 bases in between. From germline, CDR1 is SGHTS and CDR2 YDEGEE. The CDR3 has 13 amino acids. The CDR3 spells CASYWTSGGTQYF. In DNA, the CDR3 is TGTGCCAGTTATTGGACCTCCGGGGGTACGCAGTATTTT.

This clone showed up just once. The rearrangement uses TRBV19 and TRBJ2-7; 13 bases fit TRBD2. Germline loops: CDR1 LNHDA, CDR2 SQIVND (reference sequence). The length of the CDR3 is 15 residues. V gave up 2 bases and J gave up 5 bases; unmatched junction bases: 3. This CDR3 reads CASSIRTSGSNEQYF. In nucleotides, the CDR3 is TGTGCCAGTAGTATACGGACTAGCGGGAGTAACGAGCAGTACTTC.

The V gene is TRBV3-1 (or the pseudogene TRBV3-2), the J gene TRBJ1-4; tentatively, D is TRBD1 (6 bases). V was cut by 1 base and J by 10 bases, with 16 bases left in between. Germline V gene sequence: CDR1 LGHDT, CDR2 YNNKEL (reference sequence). The CDR3 has 15 residues. CDR3 nucleotides: TGTGCCAGCAGCCAAGCAAATACAGGGTGGGGAAAACTGTTTTTT. Protein sequence: CASSQANTGWGKLFF.